This TCR beta chain was captured in a study of T cell repertoires in cytomegalovirus infection. The CDR3 has 16 amino acids. Trimming at V came to 1 base and at J to 4 bases, leaving 7 bases not matched to a gene. Germline V lookup: CDR1 DFQATT, CDR2 SNEGSKA (reference sequence). As for this clonotype: The antigen is not known.

MiXCR, applied by TCRdb to the reads, yields one record per CDR3 protein. The data contain 300,000 or so distinct CDR3 sequences, around a quarter of them seen just once; the ten biggest clones take up 10% to 15%. The TCR comes from a human donor in good health (CMV status not recorded). Some clones in this sample may be carry-over from other donors' samples. The source was cultured PBMCs, collected from culture after CMV antigen stimulation. The J gene is TRBJ2-5, the V gene TRBV20-1, with 12 bases identical to TRBD2. The CDR3 DNA reads as TGCAGTGCTAGAGTCTCTGGACTAGCGGGAATAGAGACCCAGTACTTC. Translating gives CSARVSGLAGIETQYF.